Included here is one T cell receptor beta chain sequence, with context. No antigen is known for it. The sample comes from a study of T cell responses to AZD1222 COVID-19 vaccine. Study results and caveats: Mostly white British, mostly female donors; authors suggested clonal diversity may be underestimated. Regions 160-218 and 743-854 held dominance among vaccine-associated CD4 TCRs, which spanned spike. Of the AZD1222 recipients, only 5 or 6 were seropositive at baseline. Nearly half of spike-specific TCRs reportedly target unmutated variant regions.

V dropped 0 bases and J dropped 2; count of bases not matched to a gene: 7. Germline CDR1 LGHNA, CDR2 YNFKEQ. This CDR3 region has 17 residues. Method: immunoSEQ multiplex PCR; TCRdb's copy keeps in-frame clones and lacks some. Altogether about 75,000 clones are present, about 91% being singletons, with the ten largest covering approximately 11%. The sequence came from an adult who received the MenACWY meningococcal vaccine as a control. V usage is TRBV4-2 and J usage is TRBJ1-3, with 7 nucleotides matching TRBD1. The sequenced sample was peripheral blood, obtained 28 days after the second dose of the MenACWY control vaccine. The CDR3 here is CASSQDPGQATGNTIYF. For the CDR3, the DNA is TGTGCCAGCAGCCAAGATCCCGGACAGGCCACTGGAAACACCATATATTTT.